Following are 8 T cell receptor beta chains from one sample sequenced in a study of cytomegalovirus exposure and HLA in healthy donors. Both 60 Vbeta primers and 13 Jbeta primers went into the PCR. Here immunoSEQ multiplex PCR was the method, and the copy in TCRdb shows in-frame clones only, minus some. In the table there are about 99,000 clones, about 80% of which are singletons. Sequenced: PBMCs. Receptors were obtained from a man aged 35 to 55 in good health and CMV-seronegative.

V gene TRBV7-3 combines with J gene TRBJ1-1; no reliable D call. The CDR3 has 13 residues. V shed 8 bases and J shed 0 bases, with 10 bases lying between them. Germline V lookup: CDR1 SGHTA, CDR2 FQGTGA. Written as DNA, the CDR3 is TGTGCCAGCGGCCGCAACATGAACACTGAAGCTTTCTTT. This gives the protein CASGRNMNTEAFF.

Of note for this clone: Distinct nucleotide sequences in the sample also encode this CDR3. In nucleotides, the CDR3 is TGTGCCAGCAGTGGACGCAGGGGGTCAGATGGCTACACCTTC. It is translated as CASSGRRGSDGYTF. This sequence joins TRBV2 and TRBJ1-2; 7 positions agree with TRBD1. CDR1 and CDR2 from the germline V gene are SNHLY and FYNNEI. V lost 4 bases, J lost 6 bases, and 8 bases stayed unmatched. This CDR3 comprises 14 residues.

This chain links TRBV18 with TRBJ1-6; 8 bases fit TRBD1. Germline CDR1 reads KGHSH; CDR2 reads LQKENI. CDR3 length: 15 amino acids. J lost 5 bases, V lost 6 bases, and 6 bases had no gene match. The CDR3 bases are TGTGCCAGCTCTCCCGGGACAGGCGATAATTCACCCCTCCACTTT. As protein: CASSPGTGDNSPLHF.

The rearrangement joins TRBV27 to TRBJ2-2; tentatively, D is TRBD2 (6 bases). Germline CDR1 MNHEY, CDR2 SMNVEV (reference sequence). This CDR3 has 17 residues. With 11 bases removed from V and 1 base from J, the gap between germline ends came to 23 bases. The CDR3 loop reads CAHPARDCQQNTGELFF. Written as DNA, the CDR3 is TGTGCCCATCCGGCCCGGGACTGCCAACAGAACACCGGGGAGCTGTTTTTT.

The V and J genes are TRBV30 and TRBJ2-5; no firm D call. Looked up from germline, CDR1 is GTSNPN and CDR2 is SVGIG (reference sequence). The length of the CDR3 is 8 residues. The DNA for the CDR3 is TGTGCTTCCGGGACCCAGTACTTC. Translated: CASGTQYF. Full variable domain (outside the CDR3, taken from reference TRBV30 and TRBJ2-5): SQTIHQWPATLVQPVGSPLSLECTVEGTSNPNLYWYRQAAGRGLQLLFYSVGIGQISSEVPQNLSASRPQDRQFILSSKKLLLSDSGFYLCASGTQYFGPGTRLLVL.

This clone was counted a single time. The V and J genes are TRBV14 and TRBJ1-6, with 9 bases identical to TRBD1. Trimming removed 3 bases from V and 8 bases from J; junction bases left unmatched: 2. The CDR3 consists of 14 residues. The V gene's germline CDR1 is SGHDN and CDR2 FVKESK. CDR3 bases: TGTGCCAGCAGCCACGGACAGGGGTATTCACCCCTCCACTTT. Protein: CASSHGQGYSPLHF.

The chain carries TRBV2 and TRBJ1-5; D is possibly TRBD1 (6 bases). Germline V lookup: CDR1 SNHLY, CDR2 FYNNEI. Trimming removed 6 bases from V and 0 bases from J, with 12 bases in between. The CDR3 totals 15 residues. CDR3 sequence: CASRNRDNSNQPQHF. The CDR3 nucleotides read TGTGCCAGCAGGAACCGGGACAATAGCAATCAGCCCCAGCATTTT.

The V gene is TRBV6-5, the J gene TRBJ2-5, with D possibly TRBD2 on 5 matching bases. Trimming left V 8 bases short and J 4 bases short, with 20 bases between. Germline CDR1 MNHEY, CDR2 SVGAGI. The CDR3 contains 15 residues. CDR3 protein: CASQRDLTVIETQYF. The DNA for the CDR3 is TGTGCCAGCCAACGGGATCTGACCGTAATAGAGACCCAGTACTTC.